This is a list of T cell receptor beta chains from one sample in a study of T cells in Graves' hyperthyroidism and ophthalmopathy. TCRdb redid the calling of the multiplex PCR reads with MiXCR, one entry per CDR3 protein. The data show about 640,000 distinct CDR3 sequences, about 45% seen once. Source material: peripheral blood or thyroid tissue (not recorded which). The receptors come from an adult man with Graves' disease, either hyperthyroidism or ophthalmopathy (not recorded which). Each CDR3 is given with its conserved first and last residue. Fields, in order: J gene, D gene, clone size, V gene, CDR3 protein, CDR3 DNA. The D gene is left open where the match is weak. Size values are once, few and many counts, or a class for expanded clones, and some rows have none.

j_call: TRBJ2-3; d_call: TRBD2; clone_size: .; v_call: TRBV29-1; cdr3_aa: CSTEVPGRGSTDTQYF; cdr3_nt: TGCAGCACTGAGGTTCCAGGGCGGGGGTCCACAGATACGCAGTATTTT
j_call: TRBJ1-2; d_call: .; clone_size: .; v_call: TRBV5-4; cdr3_aa: CASSFTGSDYAYTF; cdr3_nt: TGTGCCAGCAGCTTTACCGGGTCTGACTATGCCTACACCTTC
j_call: TRBJ2-5; d_call: TRBD2; clone_size: .; v_call: TRBV24-1; cdr3_aa: CASSSRTSGMRETQYF; cdr3_nt: TGTGCCAGCAGTTCTCGGACTAGCGGGATGAGAGAGACCCAGTACTTC
j_call: TRBJ1-1; d_call: .; clone_size: few; v_call: TRBV12-3/TRBV12-4; cdr3_aa: CASSSAKVWTTNTEAFF; cdr3_nt: TGTGCCAGCAGCTCAGCCAAGGTGTGGACGACGAACACTGAAGCTTTCTTT
j_call: TRBJ1-1; d_call: .; clone_size: .; v_call: TRBV7-9; cdr3_aa: CASSPPGDTEAFF; cdr3_nt: TGTGCCAGCAGTCCCCCGGGAGACACTGAAGCTTTCTTT
j_call: TRBJ1-3; d_call: TRBD1; clone_size: few; v_call: TRBV10-3; cdr3_aa: CASRGQMMEKTIYF; cdr3_nt: TGTGCCAGCAGGGGACAGATGATGGAGAAGACCATATATTTT
j_call: TRBJ1-2; d_call: .; clone_size: once; v_call: TRBV27; cdr3_aa: CASSLLVGGDVSYGYTF; cdr3_nt: TGTGCCAGCAGTTTATTAGTAGGCGGGGATGTGAGCTATGGCTACACCTTC
j_call: TRBJ1-4; d_call: .; clone_size: many; v_call: TRBV25-1; cdr3_aa: CASSDRHVAGAGEKLFF; cdr3_nt: TGTGCCAGCAGTGACCGTCACGTCGCAGGGGCGGGTGAAAAACTGTTTTTT
j_call: TRBJ1-5; d_call: TRBD1; clone_size: many; v_call: TRBV29-1; cdr3_aa: CSAGQGTNQPQHF; cdr3_nt: TGCAGCGCCGGACAGGGCACCAATCAGCCCCAGCATTTT
j_call: TRBJ2-7; d_call: TRBD1; clone_size: .; v_call: TRBV7-9; cdr3_aa: CASSPRDRLMYEQYF; cdr3_nt: TGTGCCAGCAGTCCCCGGGACAGGCTTATGTACGAGCAGTACTTC
j_call: TRBJ2-5; d_call: .; clone_size: many; v_call: TRBV6-6; cdr3_aa: CASSEVGMETQYF; cdr3_nt: TGTGCCAGCAGCGAAGTAGGGATGGAGACCCAGTACTTC
j_call: TRBJ1-1; d_call: .; clone_size: .; v_call: TRBV15; cdr3_aa: CATSRDREVIEAFF; cdr3_nt: TGTGCCACCAGCAGAGATCGGGAGGTGATTGAAGCCTTCTTT
j_call: TRBJ2-6; d_call: TRBD1; clone_size: few; v_call: TRBV20-1; cdr3_aa: CSAPKGQGLPGANVLTF; cdr3_nt: TGCAGTGCCCCCAAGGGACAGGGTCTCCCTGGGGCCAACGTCCTGACTTTC
j_call: TRBJ1-1; d_call: .; clone_size: many; v_call: TRBV7-8; cdr3_aa: CASSWTAFEAFF; cdr3_nt: TGTGCCAGCAGCTGGACAGCTTTTGAAGCTTTCTTT
j_call: TRBJ1-2; d_call: .; clone_size: .; v_call: TRBV11-2; cdr3_aa: CARTAALGYGYTF; cdr3_nt: TGTGCCAGGACAGCCGCTTTGGGCTATGGCTACACCTTC
j_call: TRBJ2-7; d_call: .; clone_size: many; v_call: TRBV7-9; cdr3_aa: CASSRQTGRYEQYF; cdr3_nt: TGTGCCAGCAGCCGCCAGACAGGGAGGTACGAGCAGTACTTC
j_call: TRBJ1-2; d_call: .; clone_size: .; v_call: TRBV20-1; cdr3_aa: CSAPSTALYGYTF; cdr3_nt: TGCAGTGCCCCGTCGACTGCTCTCTATGGCTACACCTTC
j_call: TRBJ1-3; d_call: .; clone_size: .; v_call: TRBV9; cdr3_aa: CASSVDQGLSGNTIYF; cdr3_nt: TGTGCCAGCAGCGTAGATCAGGGGCTCTCTGGAAACACCATATATTTT
j_call: TRBJ1-5; d_call: TRBD1; clone_size: .; v_call: TRBV19; cdr3_aa: CASSDDRGGRNQPQHF; cdr3_nt: TGTGCCAGTAGTGACGACAGGGGGGGACGGAATCAGCCCCAGCATTTT
j_call: TRBJ1-1; d_call: TRBD1; clone_size: .; v_call: TRBV19; cdr3_aa: CASSPTGVVAEAFF; cdr3_nt: TGTGCCAGCAGCCCGACAGGGGTGGTTGCTGAAGCTTTCTTT
j_call: TRBJ1-2; d_call: TRBD1; clone_size: few; v_call: TRBV5-1; cdr3_aa: CASRPDRGPAGYTF; cdr3_nt: TGCGCCAGCAGACCTGACAGGGGGCCTGCTGGCTACACCTTC
j_call: TRBJ1-1; d_call: TRBD1; clone_size: many; v_call: TRBV29-1; cdr3_aa: CSTTSGGTEAFF; cdr3_nt: TGCAGCACCACTTCAGGGGGCACTGAAGCTTTCTTT
j_call: TRBJ1-4; d_call: TRBD1; clone_size: .; v_call: TRBV2; cdr3_aa: CASSGDRPTLREKLFF; cdr3_nt: TGTGCCAGCAGTGGGGACAGGCCCACCCTCAGAGAAAAACTGTTTTTT
j_call: TRBJ1-3; d_call: .; clone_size: few; v_call: TRBV20-1; cdr3_aa: CSARDGPGIGNTIYF; cdr3_nt: TGCAGTGCTAGAGATGGTCCAGGGATTGGAAACACCATATATTTT
j_call: TRBJ1-6; d_call: TRBD1; clone_size: .; v_call: TRBV5-1; cdr3_aa: CASSPTQGANSPLHF; cdr3_nt: TGCGCCAGCTCCCCGACTCAGGGGGCTAATTCACCCCTCCACTTT
j_call: TRBJ1-4; d_call: .; clone_size: .; v_call: TRBV10-3; cdr3_aa: CAISAGQNEKLFF; cdr3_nt: TGTGCCATCAGTGCAGGACAGAATGAAAAACTGTTTTTT
j_call: TRBJ1-5; d_call: TRBD1; clone_size: .; v_call: TRBV10-3; cdr3_aa: CASPTGGNYQPQHF; cdr3_nt: TGTGCTAGTCCGACAGGGGGCAACTATCAGCCCCAGCATTTT
j_call: TRBJ1-6; d_call: TRBD1; clone_size: .; v_call: TRBV25-1; cdr3_aa: CASSPAGTVSNSPLHF; cdr3_nt: TGTGCCAGCAGTCCGGCCGGGACAGTCTCTAATTCACCCCTCCACTTT
j_call: TRBJ1-2; d_call: .; clone_size: .; v_call: TRBV29-1; cdr3_aa: CSGPGRRHYGYTF; cdr3_nt: TGCAGCGGGCCCGGCCGCAGACATTATGGCTACACCTTC
j_call: TRBJ1-4; d_call: .; clone_size: .; v_call: TRBV4-1; cdr3_aa: CASSQVYRNDEKLFF; cdr3_nt: TGCGCCAGCAGCCAAGTCTACAGGAATGATGAAAAACTGTTTTTT
j_call: TRBJ1-1; d_call: .; clone_size: many; v_call: TRBV5-1; cdr3_aa: CASRKGLNTEAFF; cdr3_nt: TGCGCCAGCAGAAAGGGATTGAACACTGAAGCTTTCTTT
j_call: TRBJ1-6; d_call: .; clone_size: many; v_call: TRBV2; cdr3_aa: CASSDRTNSPLHF; cdr3_nt: TGTGCCAGCAGTGACAGGACAAATTCACCCCTCCACTTT
j_call: TRBJ2-6; d_call: TRBD1; clone_size: .; v_call: TRBV29-1; cdr3_aa: CSIIDTGTGVSSGANVLTF; cdr3_nt: TGCAGCATTATCGATACCGGGACAGGGGTTAGCTCTGGGGCCAACGTCCTGACTTTC
j_call: TRBJ2-7; d_call: .; clone_size: .; v_call: TRBV7-8; cdr3_aa: CASSLDHDEQYF; cdr3_nt: TGTGCCAGCAGCCTAGATCACGACGAGCAGTACTTC
j_call: TRBJ1-1; d_call: .; clone_size: few; v_call: TRBV19; cdr3_aa: CASSIRGLGTEAFF; cdr3_nt: TGTGCCAGTAGTATACGGGGTTTGGGCACTGAAGCTTTCTTT
j_call: TRBJ2-5; d_call: .; clone_size: once; v_call: TRBV5-4; cdr3_aa: CASSLAVAGKQETQYF; cdr3_nt: TGTGCCAGCAGCTTGGCAGTGGCAGGGAAACAAGAGACCCAGTACTTC
j_call: TRBJ1-2; d_call: TRBD1; clone_size: many; v_call: TRBV7-8; cdr3_aa: CASSQGTGNYGYTF; cdr3_nt: TGTGCCAGCAGCCAGGGGACAGGGAACTATGGCTACACCTTC
j_call: TRBJ1-2; d_call: TRBD1; clone_size: few; v_call: TRBV6-1; cdr3_aa: CASSKRQGDGYTF; cdr3_nt: TGTGCCAGCAGTAAACGACAGGGGGATGGCTACACCTTC
j_call: TRBJ1-6; d_call: TRBD1; clone_size: .; v_call: TRBV2; cdr3_aa: CASRQGVAYNSPLHF; cdr3_nt: TGTGCCAGCAGACAGGGGGTCGCCTATAATTCACCCCTCCACTTT
j_call: TRBJ1-5; d_call: .; clone_size: .; v_call: TRBV20-1; cdr3_aa: CSASRAPNQPQHF; cdr3_nt: TGCAGTGCTAGTCGGGCTCCCAATCAGCCCCAGCATTTT
j_call: TRBJ1-5; d_call: .; clone_size: many; v_call: TRBV13; cdr3_aa: CASSPRNQPQHF; cdr3_nt: TGTGCCAGCAGCCCACGAAATCAGCCCCAGCATTTT
j_call: TRBJ2-5; d_call: .; clone_size: many; v_call: TRBV24-1; cdr3_aa: CATSDSTGTQETQYF; cdr3_nt: TGTGCCACCAGTGATTCGACGGGGACCCAAGAGACCCAGTACTTC
j_call: TRBJ1-2; d_call: .; clone_size: few; v_call: TRBV2; cdr3_aa: CASIVEINYGYTF; cdr3_nt: TGTGCCAGCATCGTAGAAATTAACTATGGCTACACCTTC
j_call: TRBJ2-7; d_call: TRBD2; clone_size: few; v_call: TRBV2; cdr3_aa: CASSSGTRSEQYF; cdr3_nt: TGTGCCAGCAGCTCAGGGACTAGGAGCGAGCAGTACTTC
j_call: TRBJ1-4; d_call: TRBD1; clone_size: .; v_call: TRBV29-1; cdr3_aa: CSVEQGAELFF; cdr3_nt: TGCAGCGTTGAGCAGGGGGCGGAACTGTTTTTT
j_call: TRBJ1-3; d_call: .; clone_size: .; v_call: TRBV2; cdr3_aa: CASTDILSGNTIYF; cdr3_nt: TGTGCCAGCACTGACATTCTTTCTGGAAACACCATATATTTT
j_call: TRBJ2-7; d_call: TRBD1; clone_size: .; v_call: TRBV5-1; cdr3_aa: CASSASQGTYEQYF; cdr3_nt: TGCGCCAGCAGCGCCTCACAGGGGACCTACGAGCAGTACTTC
j_call: TRBJ1-1; d_call: .; clone_size: .; v_call: TRBV29-1; cdr3_aa: CSARPPSKPLNTEAFF; cdr3_nt: TGCAGTGCTCGGCCCCCATCCAAACCTTTGAACACTGAAGCTTTCTTT
j_call: TRBJ2-5; d_call: TRBD2; clone_size: .; v_call: TRBV6-5; cdr3_aa: CASSRYGAGEAETQYF; cdr3_nt: TGTGCCAGCAGCCGCTATGGGGCGGGGGAGGCAGAGACCCAGTACTTC
j_call: TRBJ2-7; d_call: .; clone_size: .; v_call: TRBV7-8; cdr3_aa: CASSPQKGSYEQYF; cdr3_nt: TGTGCCAGCAGCCCCCAGAAAGGCTCCTACGAGCAGTACTTC